This TCR beta chain comes out of a study of blood T cell repertoires in COVID-19. Across the whole study: Material from acute and convalescent COVID-19 was sourced from the United States, Italy and Spain. The cDNA or gDNA used as material had been derived from T cells, B-cell-depleted T cells, or PBMCs.

The authors' processing: Estimation of nucleated cell counts relied on the amplification of reference gene primers. Sequenced by immunoSEQ multiplex PCR; TCRdb stores in-frame clones only, minus some. V and J calls and clone size come straight from that table; D and trimming were deduced from the DNA. The sample has roughly 80,000 clones, around 80% seen once; the top ten hold about a sixth. Germline V gene lookup returns CDR1 LNHDA and CDR2 SQIVND (reference sequence). V gave up 4 bases and J gave up 5 bases, with 14 bases separating them. The length of the CDR3 is 14 residues. This TCR came from a woman aged 55 to 70 with acute or convalescent COVID-19. The sequencing sample was made of peripheral blood. The chain joins TRBV19 to TRBJ1-1; D is unclear. This CDR3 is CASSTLLPGTEAFF. The CDR3 nucleotides read TGTGCCAGTAGTACCCTTCTCCCGGGAACTGAAGCTTTCTTT.